Sequencing of this T cell receptor beta chain was carried out in a study of cytomegalovirus exposure and HLA in healthy donors (dated by TCRdb to the late 2010s). Background on the whole study: An earlier analysis of approximately 640 of the donors reported about 290 Gb of sequence data and 117 million unique TCR beta sequences from 150 million to 200 million T cells. Every discovery cohort repertoire had been produced on one sequencing platform. The genetic ancestry cluster associated with self-reported Caucasian donors included roughly four fifths of the roughly 400 genotyped donors. Four to six DR-DQ haplotypes were handled as single units for association and clustering, since linkage in the cohort was strong. The number of donors typed differed by locus, with roughly 629-640 for A, B, C, DRB1 and DQB1, 522 for DQA1, 600 to 610 for DPA1, and some 440 for DPB1. On average, about 200,000 unique TCR beta nucleotide sequences were sequenced per donor among about 400 genotyped donors of the cohort, with 15% to 20% of those sequences being non-productive. The later analysis used no new phenotypic data to find candidate immune exposures, relying instead on TCR beta sequences and their occurrence across donors. An earlier analysis of 587 of the donors applied high-throughput TCR beta sequencing to assess whether each TCR beta V gene segment acted as functional or pseudogenic. A later genetic analysis used genome-wide SNP genotypes for about 60% of the roughly 700 donors, treating that subset as a discovery cohort. Alongside the repertoire data, information on donor age, sex, ethnicity and CMV serostatus was compiled. HLA typing included class I and class II loci at four-digit resolution. The study combined high-throughput TCR immunosequencing, statistical association of individual TCRs with disease status, and machine learning to predict cytomegalovirus infection status. An early release that covered approximately 600 HLA-typed donors contained approximately 300 gigabases of sequencing data and 65 million to 100 million unique TCR sequences. Using immunosequencing, the study profiled T cell repertoires from 666 subjects and related those repertoires to cytomegalovirus serostatus. The study aimed to test whether cataloging public T cell receptors could reveal signatures of past pathogen exposure. Besides the first cohort of about 730 subjects, a separate validation cohort made up of over a hundred different subjects was used. In a later analysis, previously published TCR beta repertoires from more than 500 donors were re-analyzed and high-resolution HLA genotyping was added so that TCR occurrence patterns could be studied.

Concerning this clone itself: The specificity of this receptor is unknown. No much larger clone is present one base from it, and per-base qualities are unavailable.

Library preparation was by the immunoSEQ multiplex PCR assay. For the multiplex PCR, a mixture combining 60 forward primers for TCR Vbeta segments and 13 reverse primers for TCR Jbeta segments was used. The CDR3 region of rearranged TCR beta genes was amplified from genomic DNA with a multiplex PCR assay. On the Illumina HiSeq System, the amplified TCR beta libraries were sequenced as 87-base-pair reads. As for the authors' bioinformatics: A later analysis counted tens of millions of unique TCR beta chains across the approximately 700 repertoires, and 9 million to 14 million of these chains were shared by at least two donors. To remove PCR and sequencing errors, raw reads were error-corrected and collapsed into unique sequences using a nearest-neighbor algorithm that merged closely related sequences. To assign V, D and J gene segments, CDR3 sequences were aligned to IMGT reference sequences. For a sequence to be retained, a match of at least six nucleotides to both a V gene segment and a J gene segment was required. Rearrangements were called productive when the CDR3 lacked stop codons and stayed in frame with V and J; all others were non-productive. Following IMGT convention, CDR3 was defined as the stretch from the second conserved V-encoded cysteine to the conserved J-encoded phenylalanine. The earlier analysis of fewer than 750 of the donors excluded sequences that lacked an unambiguous match to a single V gene segment. An earlier analysis of fewer than 650 of the donors classified V segments as functional when productive rearrangements were above 56.7% and as segregating when the standard deviation between donors was above 5%. A statistical classification framework was developed to diagnose cytomegalovirus status using the catalog of TCR beta chain sequences. V and J gene assignment, in a later analysis, came from comparing TCR nucleotide sequences with IMGT/GENE-DB human TR gene sequences. The TCRdist pipeline was used in a later analysis to assign CDR3 sequences and most-parsimonious VDJ recombination scenarios. A later analysis defined each TCR beta chain by its CDR3 amino acid sequence plus V-gene family, and excluded reads lacking a unique V-gene family. A later analysis removed 550 to 650 highly shared, low-generation-probability nucleotide sequences to deal with suspected cross-contamination and a sequencing artifact. In a later analysis, a clonal expansion index for each public chain was calculated from normalized within-repertoire ranks of inferred template counts. A later analysis computed generation probabilities with a VDJ recombination model fitted to out-of-frame rearrangements, and checked the results against IGoR. Hypergeometric tests were used in a later analysis to score TCR-TCR, TCR-HLA and TCR-CMV co-occurrence, with a repertoire-size bias correction applied to the TCR pairs. In a later analysis, false discovery rates were estimated by permuting HLA or CMV assignments 20 times. In a later analysis, co-occurring TCRs were grouped using DBSCAN, and TCRdist sequence similarity was added for clustering within HLA-allele-positive subsets. Repertoires with fewer than 30,000 or more than 120,000 public chains were left out of co-occurrence clustering, as were a handful of repertoires with anomalous nucleotide sharing. The clones in this table, taken by TCRdb from immuneACCESS, are in-frame only. Not every clone is retained; where verified, under half of the shortfall comes from an unresolved V gene, and the cause of the rest is unknown. V, J and clone size derive from that table, while D and trimming were established from the DNA sequence. The sample yields about 190,000 clones; 75% to 90% were counted once. Clones ranked in the top ten supply 6.3% of the sample.

On the study overall, not on this receptor specifically: A later analysis found that TCR association rates varied across HLA loci, with DRB1 alleles showing the most associated TCRs and HLA-C alleles the fewest. The study listed 164 TCR beta chains as associated with cytomegalovirus. A cluster of highly shared sequence variants was judged likely to represent a technical artifact of the sequencing pipeline. Strong co-occurrence of HLA alleles, especially DR and DQ, made assigning TCR associations to individual alleles difficult. A later genetic analysis reported fewer N-insertions in productive TCRs among donors in an Asian-associated ancestry cluster than the roughly 620-donor mean. A later analysis found that most CMV-associated TCR beta chains appeared HLA-restricted, with HLA associations seemingly driven largely by CMV exposure. Linkage disequilibrium might explain the correlated functional status among segregating V segments, but an unknown experimental factor could not be excluded. CMV serostatus was the only immune exposure information available for the cohort. Some IMGT-functional V segments, including TRBV6-2 and TRBV6-3, could not be told apart with the 87-base-pair reads, so those segments were excluded. Three of the identified cytomegalovirus-associated TCR beta chains were confirmed in vitro to be specific for cytomegalovirus antigens. Because counts were too low, seventeen rarely observed V segments, including chromosome 9 orphons, were excluded from the earlier analysis of 587 of the donors. In a later analysis, HLA-associated TCR beta chains were found to be more clonally expanded and to have lower generation probabilities than equally common non-associated chains. Only TCR beta chains were sequenced in this cohort, and the absence of alpha or paired-chain data limited detectable features. At a false discovery rate of 0.05, a later analysis linked around 15,000 TCR beta sequences to specific HLA alleles. Roughly uniform sequencing depth across donors was assumed in presence/absence analyses, although this assumption may not hold. An association between a missense DCLRE1C variant and V-gene and J-gene trimming of TCR beta chains was found in a later genetic analysis and replicated in an independent cohort. The classifier was reported to diagnose cytomegalovirus status with high specificity and sensitivity in both the original and validation cohorts. It was suggested by the authors that the approach could potentially be generalized to other disease states and immunological phenotypes. Most TCR sequences were observed very rarely across donors, whereas some public TCRs were present in many individuals. A further reported finding was that TCR beta sequences accurately predicted the HLA-A and HLA-B alleles for most subjects in the first cohort. HLA typing was unavailable for some donors at each locus, so association tests used only the typed subset. An earlier analysis of several hundred of the donors showed that most TCR beta V segments appeared in productive rearrangements either about 90% or about 30% of the time, which broadly matched IMGT annotations. A later analysis reported that several top co-occurrence clusters appeared linked to parvovirus B19, influenza, CMV and Epstein-Barr virus.

From cysteine to phenylalanine, the CDR3 is 11 amino acids long. The kept DNA is CDR3 alone, 33 bases in frame from the first base. CDR1 and CDR2 are drawn from the germline V gene (reference sequence): SEHNR, FQNEAQ. The trim is 5 bases for V and 4 bases for J, with a gap of 5 bases between the germline ends. The cohort consisted of 666 healthy bone marrow donors. At the time of sampling, every cohort member was nominally healthy, though immune exposures that went unrecorded were likely present. The donor tested CMV seropositive, placing the donor among the 289 seropositive members of the cohort. Each donor provided a peripheral blood sample, and peripheral blood mononuclear cells were used for TCR beta sequencing. Genomic DNA extraction from the blood cell samples was performed with the Qiagen DNeasy Blood Extraction Kit.

The V and J genes are TRBV7-9 and TRBJ2-5; TRBD1 might be the D gene, on 5 matching bases. Sequenced sample: PBMCs. This sequence originates from a man aged 35-49 years in good health and CMV-seropositive. The DNA sequence follows: TGTGCCAGCAGCACAGGAGAGACCCAGTACTTC. It is translated as CASSTGETQYF.